The entry that follows covers one TCR beta chain sequence. The sample is drawn from a study of cytomegalovirus exposure and HLA in healthy donors. Germline CDR1 is GTSNPN and CDR2 is SVGIG (reference sequence). CDR3 length equals 15 residues. V trimming: 1 base; J trimming: 7 bases; junction bases outside the gene matches: 6. PCR used 60 Vbeta primers and 13 Jbeta primers. Data came from immunoSEQ multiplex PCR; TCRdb stores just in-frame clones and leaves some out. The table records roughly 110,000 clones, 71% of them present only once. The chain has TRBV30 and TRBJ2-1; 11 nucleotides match TRBD1. This clonotype originated in a female donor in good health and CMV-seronegative. Sequences were obtained from PBMCs. The CDR3 coding sequence is TGTGCCTGGAGTGCGGACAGGGGGCGAAGGAATGAGCAGTTCTTC. Residues: CAWSADRGRRNEQFF.